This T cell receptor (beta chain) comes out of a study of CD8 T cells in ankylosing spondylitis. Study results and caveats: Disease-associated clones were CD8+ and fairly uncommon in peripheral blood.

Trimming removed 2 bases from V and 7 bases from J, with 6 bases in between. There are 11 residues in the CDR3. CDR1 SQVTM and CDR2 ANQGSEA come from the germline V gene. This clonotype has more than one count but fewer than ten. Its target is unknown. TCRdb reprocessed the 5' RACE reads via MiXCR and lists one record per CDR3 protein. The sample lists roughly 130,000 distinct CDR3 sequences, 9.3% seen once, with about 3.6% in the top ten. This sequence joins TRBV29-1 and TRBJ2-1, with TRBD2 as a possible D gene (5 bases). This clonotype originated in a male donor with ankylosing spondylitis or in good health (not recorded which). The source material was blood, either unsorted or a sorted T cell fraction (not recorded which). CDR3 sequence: CSVEWENEQFF. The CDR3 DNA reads TGCAGCGTTGAATGGGAGAATGAGCAGTTCTTC.